Listed below are T cell receptor beta chains from one sample, sequenced in a study of OX40 agonist ivuxolimab in advanced cancers. Profiling relied on immunoSEQ multiplex PCR, and the TCRdb table lists in-frame clones only, not all of them. The table lists approximately 100,000 clones, roughly 90% of them singletons. The input for sequencing was CD4+ or CD8+ T cells sorted from blood, taken in a trial of the OX40 agonist ivuxolimab. Receptors originate from an adult with an advanced solid tumor such as melanoma, head and neck, liver or kidney cancer. The CDR3 runs from the conserved cysteine through the conserved F or W. The order of the fields is V gene, CDR3 protein.

v_gene: TRBV29-1; CDR3aa: CSPGHDPRCSPLHF
v_gene: TRBV9; CDR3aa: CASSGSGVSYNEQFF
v_gene: TRBV6-5; CDR3aa: CASSLGGEQYF
v_gene: TRBV5-1; CDR3aa: CASSLKGVGETQYF
v_gene: TRBV30; CDR3aa: CAWERQGSYEQYF
v_gene: TRBV14; CDR3aa: CASSRPLGGGYNEQFF
v_gene: TRBV4-3; CDR3aa: CASSQVGQGLVTEAFF
v_gene: TRBV7-2; CDR3aa: CASSLSSGGVQYF
v_gene: TRBV7-2; CDR3aa: CASSQTGGREKLFF
v_gene: TRBV5-5; CDR3aa: CASSVREGGEKLFF
v_gene: TRBV5-1; CDR3aa: CASSLAGTGAGEQFF
v_gene: TRBV18; CDR3aa: CASSPPGGRNQPQHF
v_gene: TRBV19; CDR3aa: CASRPQGGYTF
v_gene: TRBV5-1; CDR3aa: CASSLVGAEQFF
v_gene: TRBV28; CDR3aa: CASSSNYGYTF
v_gene: TRBV7-9; CDR3aa: CASSLEGGTPHQPQHF
v_gene: TRBV14; CDR3aa: CASSQFYEQFF
v_gene: TRBV19; CDR3aa: CASSIDTYEAFF
v_gene: TRBV21-1; CDR3aa: CASSGHRARYNEQFF
v_gene: TRBV5-1; CDR3aa: CASSYRTGGYEQYF
v_gene: TRBV7-8; CDR3aa: CASSPRLSYNEQFF
v_gene: TRBV28; CDR3aa: CASSLNYVDSITGGYTF
v_gene: TRBV18; CDR3aa: CASSPGLQVWGQETQYF
v_gene: TRBV6-6; CDR3aa: CASRPSAGGYGYTF
v_gene: TRBV28; CDR3aa: CASTLGGSSYNSPLHF